This T cell receptor (beta chain) was sequenced during a study of T-cell reconstitution after alpha-beta-depleted transplantation in children. Whole-study findings and limits: Newly produced T cells mostly accounted for T-cell counts and diversity one year post-transplant. In some patients, recipient T cells and intrathymic progenitors surviving conditioning explained high day-60 diversity. Several hundred expanded graft clones reportedly were the source of alpha-beta T cells about two months after transplant.

To note about this clonotype: Its antigen is not known.

V lost 1 base and J 4 bases, leaving 8 bases between the germline ends. The CDR3 totals 13 residues. CDR1 and CDR2 from the germline V gene are SGHRS and YFSETQ. Unique molecular identifiers tagged the TCRbeta library. A single record per CDR3 protein comes from TCRdb applying MiXCR to the PCR reads. Of 450,000 to 700,000 distinct CDR3 sequences listed, over 20% are singletons. The chain couples TRBV5-1 to TRBJ2-5; D is tentatively TRBD1 or TRBD2 (5 bases each). This clonotype originated in a boy younger than two with Wiskott-Aldrich syndrome, due to receive a stem cell transplant. Sample: PBMCs, taken before TCRalphabeta/CD19-depleted stem cell transplant. CDR3 in amino acids: CASSLNGGETQYF. DNA for the CDR3: TGCGCCAGCAGCTTGAATGGGGGAGAGACCCAGTACTTC.